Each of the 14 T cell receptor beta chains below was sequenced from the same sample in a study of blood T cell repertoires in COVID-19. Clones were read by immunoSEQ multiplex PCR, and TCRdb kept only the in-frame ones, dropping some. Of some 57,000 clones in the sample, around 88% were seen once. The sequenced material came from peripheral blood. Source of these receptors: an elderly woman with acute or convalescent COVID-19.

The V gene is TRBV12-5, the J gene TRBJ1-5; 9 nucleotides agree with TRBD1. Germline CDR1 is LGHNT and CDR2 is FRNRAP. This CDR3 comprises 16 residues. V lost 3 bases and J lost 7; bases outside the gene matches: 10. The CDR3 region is CASGFPPGQGLQPQHF. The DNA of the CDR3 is TGTGCTAGTGGTTTCCCCCCGGGACAGGGCTTGCAGCCCCAGCATTTT.

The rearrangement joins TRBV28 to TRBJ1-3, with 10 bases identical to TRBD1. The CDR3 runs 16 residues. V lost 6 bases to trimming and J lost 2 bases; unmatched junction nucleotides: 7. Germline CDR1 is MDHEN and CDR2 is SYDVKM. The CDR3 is CASSRDRGRTGNTIYF. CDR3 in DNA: TGTGCCAGCAGCCGCGACAGGGGGCGGACTGGAAACACCATATATTTT. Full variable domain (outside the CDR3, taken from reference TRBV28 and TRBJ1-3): DVKVTQSSRYLVKRTGEKVFLECVQDMDHENMFWYRQDPGLGLRLIYFSYDVKMKEKGDIPEGYSVSREKKERFSLILESASTNQTSMYLCASSRDRGRTGNTIYFGEGSWLTVV.

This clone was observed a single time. CDR3 region: CAWGGQGALGLFF. CDR3 DNA sequence: TGTGCCTGGGGGGGACAGGGGGCGTTAGGACTGTTTTTT. The rearrangement links TRBV30 to TRBJ1-4; 12 positions agree with TRBD1. CDR3 length equals 13 residues. The J segment lost 13 bases and the V segment lost 5 bases, leaving 8 bases of the junction unmatched. Germline CDR1 is GTSNPN and CDR2 is SVGIG (reference sequence).

The CDR3 DNA sequence: TGCGCCAGCAGCCAAGAGTCGAGTACCACTAATTCACCCCTCCACTTT. Translation: CASSQESSTTNSPLHF. J is TRBJ1-6 and V is TRBV4-1, with D hard to call. Germline assignment: CDR1 MGHRA and CDR2 YSYEKL. Deletions cut 0 bases from V and 6 bases from J, with 12 bases between. This CDR3 has 16 residues.

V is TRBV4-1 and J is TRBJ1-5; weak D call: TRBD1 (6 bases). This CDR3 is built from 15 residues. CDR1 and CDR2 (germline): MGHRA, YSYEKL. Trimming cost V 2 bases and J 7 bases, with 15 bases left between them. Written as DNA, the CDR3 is TGCGCCAGCAGCCAAACGGGACAAGCATTCCAGCCCCAGCATTTT. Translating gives CASSQTGQAFQPQHF.

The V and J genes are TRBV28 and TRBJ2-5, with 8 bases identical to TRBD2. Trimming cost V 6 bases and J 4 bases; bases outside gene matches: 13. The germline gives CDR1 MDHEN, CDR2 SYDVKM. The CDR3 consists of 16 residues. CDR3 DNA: TGTGCCAGCAGACCCCCCAAACGGGGGGGCGGAGAGACCCAGTACTTC. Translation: CASRPPKRGGGETQYF.

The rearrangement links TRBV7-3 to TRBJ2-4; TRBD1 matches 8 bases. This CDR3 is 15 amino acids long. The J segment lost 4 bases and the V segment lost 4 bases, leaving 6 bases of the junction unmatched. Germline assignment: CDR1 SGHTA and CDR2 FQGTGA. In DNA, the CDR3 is TGTGCCAGCAGCTCCACAGGGGGGACTAAAAACATTCAGTACTTC. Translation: CASSSTGGTKNIQYF.

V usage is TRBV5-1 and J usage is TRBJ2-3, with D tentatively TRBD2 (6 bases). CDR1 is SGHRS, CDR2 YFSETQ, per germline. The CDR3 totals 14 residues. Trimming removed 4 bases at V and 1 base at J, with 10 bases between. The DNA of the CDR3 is TGCGCCAGCAGCCTACCGGGGGGCACAGATACGCAGTATTTT. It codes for CASSLPGGTDTQYF.

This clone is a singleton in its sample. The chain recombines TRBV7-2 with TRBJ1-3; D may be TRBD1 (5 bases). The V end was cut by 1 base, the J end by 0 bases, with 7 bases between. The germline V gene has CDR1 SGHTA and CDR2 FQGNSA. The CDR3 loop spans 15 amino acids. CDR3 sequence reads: CASSLGQTSGNTIYF. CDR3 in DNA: TGTGCCAGCAGCTTAGGACAGACCTCTGGAAACACCATATATTTT.

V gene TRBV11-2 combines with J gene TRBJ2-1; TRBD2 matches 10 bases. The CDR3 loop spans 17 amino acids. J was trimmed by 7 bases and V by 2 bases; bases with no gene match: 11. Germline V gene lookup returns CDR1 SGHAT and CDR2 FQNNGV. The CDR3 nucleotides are TGTGCCAGCAGCTTACACCAGCGGGAGGGGTCTCGTAATGAGCAGTTCTTC. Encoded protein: CASSLHQREGSRNEQFF.

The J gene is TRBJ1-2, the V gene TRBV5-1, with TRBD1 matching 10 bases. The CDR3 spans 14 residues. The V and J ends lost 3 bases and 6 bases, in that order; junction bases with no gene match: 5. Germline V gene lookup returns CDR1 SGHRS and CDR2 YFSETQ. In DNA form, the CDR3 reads TGCGCCAGCAGCTCCGGGACAGGGGAGCATGGCTACACCTTC. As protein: CASSSGTGEHGYTF.

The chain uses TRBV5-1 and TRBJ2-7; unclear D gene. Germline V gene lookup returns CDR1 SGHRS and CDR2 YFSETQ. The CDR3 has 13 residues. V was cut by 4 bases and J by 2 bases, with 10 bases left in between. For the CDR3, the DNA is TGCGCCAGCAGCCCCACAGATCCCTACGAGCAGTACTTC. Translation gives CASSPTDPYEQYF.

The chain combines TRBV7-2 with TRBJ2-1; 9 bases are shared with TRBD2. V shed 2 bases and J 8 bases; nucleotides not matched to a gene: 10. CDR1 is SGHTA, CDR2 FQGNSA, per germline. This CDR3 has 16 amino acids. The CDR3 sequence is CASSLPAGGRLHEQFF. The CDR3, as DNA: TGTGCCAGCAGCTTACCGGCGGGGGGGCGCCTCCATGAGCAGTTCTTC.

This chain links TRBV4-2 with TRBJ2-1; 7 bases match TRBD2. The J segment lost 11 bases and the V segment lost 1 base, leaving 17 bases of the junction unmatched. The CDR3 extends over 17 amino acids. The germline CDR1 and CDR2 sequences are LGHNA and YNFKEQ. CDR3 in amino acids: CASSQVGSGLIQVKQFF. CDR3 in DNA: TGTGCCAGCAGCCAAGTTGGTAGCGGGCTAATTCAAGTCAAGCAGTTCTTC.